This T cell receptor (beta chain) emerged from a study of blood T cell repertoires in COVID-19. Study details: PBMCs, B-cell-depleted T cells, or T cells were the source of the cDNA or gDNA that made up the material.

Assay: immunoSEQ multiplex PCR; the TCRdb copy retains only in-frame clones and omits some. Among under 250,000 clones listed, around nine tenths were seen once. The receptor was derived from a woman between 70 and 85 years old with active or convalescent COVID-19. The sample comprised peripheral blood.

The CDR3 reads CASSVGGGPGQPQHF. CDR3 DNA sequence: TGTGCCAGCAGCGTAGGGGGGGGCCCCGGACAGCCCCAGCATTTT. The chain joins TRBV9 to TRBJ1-5; D possibly corresponds to TRBD1 (6 bases). CDR3 length: 15 amino acids. Germline values: CDR1 SGDLS, CDR2 YYNGEE. Trimming shortened V by 0 bases and J by 7 bases, and 14 bases separated the two germline ends.